This T cell receptor (beta chain) was documented in a study of blood T cell repertoires in COVID-19. As for the study in general: Collection of acute and convalescent COVID-19 samples took place in the United States, Italy and Spain.

As handled by the study authors: Amplification from reference gene primers served as the basis for estimated nucleated cell counts. Assay: immunoSEQ multiplex PCR; the TCRdb copy retains only in-frame clones and omits some. Clone size and V and J calls were adopted from that table, with D and trimming inferred from the DNA. The sample gives some 330,000 clones, around 83% of which show up once; around 5.1% is in the top ten. Clinical histories supplied by participants themselves formed the basis of cohort assignment. Source material: PBMCs or T cells enriched from blood (not recorded which). The sequence derives from a woman aged 50 to 65 who had recovered from COVID-19.

CDR3 amino acids: CASSLDSRQSYNEQFF. The DNA for the CDR3 is TGTGCCAGCTCACTGGACAGCCGCCAATCCTACAATGAGCAGTTCTTC. The chain is built from TRBV18 and TRBJ2-1, with D maybe TRBD1 (6 bases). Looked up from germline, CDR1 is KGHSH and CDR2 is LQKENI. V shed 4 bases and J shed 1 base, with 14 bases lying between them. The CDR3 length is 16 residues.